One and the same sample provided the 19 T cell receptor beta chains below, sequenced in a study of PD-L1 blockade in urothelial cancer. This table comes from immunoSEQ multiplex PCR, and its TCRdb copy is limited to in-frame clones, with some not included. The repertoire holds 95,000 or so clones, with roughly 91% as singletons. As for time point: pretreatment peripheral blood. The sequencing used PBMCs, collected around atezolizumab (anti-PD-L1) treatment. All receptors derive from a man between 60 and 70 years old with urothelial cancer.

The chain joins TRBV12-2 to TRBJ2-7; the table's D call TRBD2 went unverified against the DNA. TRBV12-2 is deemed a pseudogene. The CDR3 spans 17 residues. CDR3 DNA sequence: TGTGCAAGTCGCTTAGGGGGGAGGGGTCCGGGGATCTACGAGCAGTACTTC. It is translated as CASRLGGRGPGIYEQYF.

The CDR3 DNA sequence: TGTGCCAGGGGACAGTCCTACGAGCAGTACTTC. It codes for CARGQSYEQYF. This chain joins TRBV2 and TRBJ2-7, with 7 bases that match TRBD1. The V and J ends lost 9 bases and 1 base, in that order; junction bases with no gene match: 0. In germline, CDR1 is SNHLY, CDR2 FYNNEI. The CDR3 loop spans 11 amino acids.

This clone was counted once. As DNA, the CDR3 is TGTGCCAGCAGCTTAGATGCGGCTACTGAAGAGACCCAGTACTTC. The encoded protein is CASSLDAATEETQYF. This chain uses TRBV7-2 with TRBJ2-5, with unresolved D. The V end was cut by 1 base, the J end by 3 bases, with 12 bases between. The CDR3 length is 15 residues. Germline CDR1 is SGHTA and CDR2 is FQGNSA.

The genes are TRBV7-3 and TRBJ1-2; a possible D gene is TRBD1 (6 bases). V was cut by 2 bases and J by 6 bases, with 10 bases left in between. This CDR3 contains 13 residues. Germline CDR1 SGHTA, CDR2 FQGTGA. CDR3 in amino acids: CASSLQGYDGYTF. The CDR3 nucleotides are TGTGCCAGCAGCTTACAGGGGTATGATGGCTACACCTTC.

The chain couples TRBV5-5 to TRBJ1-4; no definite D call. V lost 4 bases, J lost 4 bases, and 14 bases lay in between. CDR1 is SGHKS and CDR2 is YYEKEE in the germline V gene (reference sequence). This CDR3 has 15 residues. CDR3 sequence (DNA): TGTGCCAGCAGCCCGATCGGTGTTGGTAATGAAAAACTGTTTTTT. It codes for CASSPIGVGNEKLFF.

The V call is TRBV11-1, the J call TRBJ2-3, with a tentative D call TRBD2 (5 bases). CDR1 and CDR2 (germline): SGHAT, FQDESV (reference sequence). The V end was cut by 5 bases, the J end by 1 base, with 16 bases between. The CDR3 is 16 amino acids. The CDR3 loop is CASSLEGPGGTDTQYF. For the CDR3, the DNA is TGTGCCAGCAGCCTAGAAGGACCCGGGGGCACAGATACGCAGTATTTT.

The chain is built from TRBV12-2 and TRBJ2-7; TRBD1 is the table's D call and was not checked against the DNA. TRBV12-2 is marked as a pseudogene. The CDR3 runs 17 residues. This chain's CDR3 is CASRLASTGTVRHEQYF. The CDR3 nucleotides are TGTGCAAGTCGCTTAGCGAGTACCGGGACAGTAAGGCACGAGCAGTACTTC.

This clone was counted once. The chain links TRBV5-4 to TRBJ1-2; D perhaps matches TRBD1 (5 bases). This CDR3 region has 16 residues. Trimming removed 4 bases at V and 6 bases at J, with 22 bases between. Germline values: CDR1 SGHNT, CDR2 YYREEE (reference sequence). CDR3 nucleotide sequence: TGTGCCAGCAGCCAAGAAAGCCCCGGCAGGGATAATGGCTACACCTTC. It is translated as CASSQESPGRDNGYTF.

V usage is TRBV19 and J usage is TRBJ2-7; 8 nucleotides agree with TRBD1. The ends lost 5 bases at V and 4 bases at J; junction bases unmatched: 10. The CDR3 totals 15 residues. CDR1 is LNHDA and CDR2 is SQIVND in the germline V gene (reference sequence). As DNA, the CDR3 is TGTGCCAGTAGTTACACCGGGACAGGCGAGTACGAGCAGTACTTC. It encodes CASSYTGTGEYEQYF. Filled out from reference TRBV19 and TRBJ2-7, the complete variable domain reads DGGITQSPKYLFRKEGQNVTLSCEQNLNHDAMYWYRQDPGQGLRLIYYSQIVNDFQKGDIAEGYSVSREKKESFPLTVTSAQKNPTAFYLCASSYTGTGEYEQYFGPGTRLTVT.

The chain combines TRBV5-1 with TRBJ2-7; 9 nucleotides match TRBD1. There are 13 residues in the CDR3. CDR1 and CDR2 (germline): SGHRS, YFSETQ. V gave up 3 bases and J gave up 6 bases; unmatched junction bases: 4. The CDR3 is CASSSGQGREQYF. The CDR3 coding sequence is TGCGCCAGCAGCTCGGGACAGGGCCGCGAGCAGTACTTC. Combining the CDR3 with reference TRBV5-1 and TRBJ2-7 gives the whole variable domain KAGVTQTPRYLIKTRGQQVTLSCSPISGHRSVSWYQQTPGQGLQFLFEYFSETQRNKGNFPGRFSGRQFSNSRSEMNVSTLELGDSALYLCASSSGQGREQYFGPGTRLTVT.

The chain has TRBV7-9 and TRBJ2-1; TRBD2 might be the D (5 bases). Per the germline V gene, CDR1 is SEHNR and CDR2 is FQNEAQ (reference sequence). V gave up 7 bases and J gave up 3 bases, with 10 bases separating them. CDR3 length: 13 amino acids. Here the CDR3 DNA reads TGTGCCAGCACCGATAGCGTCTACAATGAGCAGTTCTTC. This codes for CASTDSVYNEQFF.

This clone was observed a single time. The V call is TRBV27, the J call TRBJ2-7; 10 nucleotides match TRBD1. CDR3 length: 15 amino acids. Germline loops: CDR1 MNHEY, CDR2 SMNVEV (reference sequence). V lost 0 bases and J lost 7; bases outside the gene matches: 6. The CDR3 nucleotides read TGTGCCAGCAGTTTATCGGGGACAGGGGAGGTGGAGCAGTACTTC. Residues: CASSLSGTGEVEQYF.

The CDR3 sequence: CSVRQGSYEQYF. DNA of the CDR3: TGCAGCGTTAGGCAGGGTAGCTACGAGCAGTACTTC. The genes are TRBV29-1 and TRBJ2-7; perhaps TRBD1 as D (5 bases). The CDR3 loop spans 12 amino acids. Germline lookup yields CDR1 SQVTM and CDR2 ANQGSEA. Trimming removed 5 bases at V and 3 bases at J, with 11 bases between.

The V gene is TRBV5-1, the J gene TRBJ2-5, with TRBD2 as a possible D gene (6 bases). The CDR3 is 15 amino acids. Germline loops: CDR1 SGHRS, CDR2 YFSETQ. Trimming removed 1 base at V and 1 base at J, with 11 bases between. This chain's CDR3 is CASSLRGTFQETQYF. The DNA for the CDR3 is TGCGCCAGCAGCTTGCGGGGGACCTTCCAAGAGACCCAGTACTTC.

The J gene is TRBJ2-7, the V gene TRBV5-1; unclear D gene. In germline, CDR1 is SGHRS, CDR2 YFSETQ. The CDR3 covers 14 residues. The V end was cut by 1 base, the J end by 4 bases, with 12 bases between. The CDR3 sequence is CASSLQTHSYEQYF. The CDR3 region has the DNA TGCGCCAGCAGCTTGCAGACACATTCTTACGAGCAGTACTTC.

This clone appeared once. The chain combines TRBV5-6 with TRBJ1-3; 11 nucleotides agree with TRBD1. The V gene end was trimmed by 3 bases and the J gene end by 3 bases; junction bases not matched to a gene: 5. Germline V gene lookup returns CDR1 SGHDT and CDR2 YYEEEE. The CDR3 has 16 amino acids. CDR3 protein: CASSWGQGVHGNTIYF. The CDR3 bases are TGTGCCAGCAGCTGGGGACAGGGGGTACATGGAAACACCATATATTTT.

The chain links TRBV10-1 to TRBJ2-7, with 7 bases fitting TRBD2. CDR1 and CDR2 (germline): WNHNN, SYGVQD (reference sequence). Trimming at V came to 6 bases and at J to 6 bases, leaving 17 bases not matched to a gene. This CDR3 region has 16 residues. The CDR3 is CASRGSGGRLFGEQYF. DNA for the CDR3: TGCGCCAGCAGGGGGTCTGGCGGGAGATTGTTTGGCGAGCAGTACTTC.

J is TRBJ2-7 and V is TRBV7-2; TRBD1 is a possible D gene (6 bases). The CDR3 loop spans 15 amino acids. Per the germline V gene, CDR1 is SGHTA and CDR2 is FQGNSA. With 5 bases removed from V and 0 bases from J, the gap between germline ends came to 14 bases. This CDR3 reads CASSNRVLSSYEQYF. CDR3 coding DNA: TGTGCCAGCAGCAACAGGGTCCTGAGCTCCTACGAGCAGTACTTC.

The chain employs TRBV28 and TRBJ1-1; 7 bases map to TRBD1. Germline values: CDR1 MDHEN, CDR2 SYDVKM. This CDR3 region has 18 residues. V was pared by 1 base and J by 3 bases, with 14 bases of the junction left unmatched. CDR3 loop: CASSLFGQDLPGDTEAFF. CDR3 DNA sequence: TGTGCCAGCAGTTTATTCGGACAGGACCTACCGGGGGACACTGAAGCTTTCTTT.